This TCR beta chain was obtained from a study of shared T cell receptors in the human thymus. The data were produced by immunoSEQ multiplex PCR, yet TCRdb's version contains in-frame clones alone and is incomplete. The table includes some 700,000 clones, 88% detected once. Germline CDR1 SNHLY, CDR2 FYNNEI. The CDR3 is 11 residues long. V was trimmed by 5 bases and J by 5 bases, leaving 6 bases between them. These same records also appear under a second study, on human thymus T cells. From that study: Thymus pieces cut out during corrective heart surgery were the tissue that was used. What appeared biased in thymic and blood repertoires was the usage of V and J genes. Thymic TCR repertoires of unrelated people reportedly overlapped highly.

Sequencing input: thymocytes. The source is a boy in the first two years of life with a congenital heart defect. The chain is built from TRBV2 and TRBJ2-5; D is undetermined. The CDR3 nucleotides are TGTGCCAGCAGTTTCCAGGAGACCCAGTACTTC. Translation gives CASSFQETQYF.